A selection of T cell receptor beta chains follows, all from one sample in a study of graft-versus-host responses after intestinal transplantation. Clones were sequenced by immunoSEQ multiplex PCR, and TCRdb holds only the in-frame ones, with some missing. The sample includes tens of thousands of clones, about four fifths of them seen just once. Their recognized antigens are unknown. The sample consisted of unstimulated CD4+ T cells sorted from spleen or lymph node cells, taken before transplant. The receptor set was obtained from a human donor who was the organ donor for an intestinal transplant. CDR3s include the opening cysteine and the closing phenylalanine or tryptophan. A D gene is named only where the DNA matches it firmly. Size values are once, few and many counts, or a class for expanded clones, and some rows have none.

v_call	clone_size	d_call	j_call	cdr3_aa	cdr3_nt
TRBV2	NA	NA	TRBJ2-3	CASSDPSTDTQYF	TGTGCCAGCAGTGACCCTAGCACAGATACGCAGTATTTT
TRBV11-3	NA	NA	TRBJ1-4	CASSFGQTYEKLFF	TGTGCCAGCAGCTTCGGACAGACGTATGAAAAACTGTTTTTT
TRBV27	NA	NA	TRBJ2-1	CASSSSNSNEQFF	TGTGCCAGCAGTTCCTCAAACAGTAATGAGCAGTTCTTC
TRBV30	NA	TRBD2	TRBJ2-7	CAWSVGRALYEQYF	TGTGCCTGGAGTGTAGGGAGGGCCCTCTACGAGCAGTACTTC
TRBV11-2	NA	TRBD2	TRBJ2-1	CASSFGTSGNDEQFF	TGTGCCAGCAGCTTTGGGACTAGCGGGAATGATGAGCAGTTCTTC
TRBV21-1	NA	NA	TRBJ2-3	CASSKALAGVGDTQYF	TGTGCCAGCAGCAAAGCGCTAGCGGGAGTGGGGGATACGCAGTATTTT
TRBV7-2	NA	TRBD2	TRBJ2-3	CASSLGLAGDTQYF	TGTGCCAGCAGCTTAGGACTAGCGGGGGATACGCAGTATTTT
TRBV7-6	NA	NA	TRBJ2-3	CASTLASVRDTQYF	TGTGCCAGCACCCTGGCGTCGGTCAGGGATACGCAGTATTTT
TRBV2	NA	NA	TRBJ1-1	CASFNMNTEAFF	TGTGCCAGCTTCAACATGAACACTGAAGCTTTCTTT
TRBV7-2	NA	NA	TRBJ2-7	CASSLYSPFEEQYF	TGTGCCAGCAGCTTATATAGCCCTTTCGAAGAGCAGTACTTC
TRBV2	NA	TRBD2	TRBJ2-7	CASRPGLAAYEQYF	TGTGCCAGCAGGCCGGGACTAGCGGCCTACGAGCAGTACTTC
TRBV10-2	NA	TRBD1	TRBJ1-3	CASSPQGAAGNTIYF	TGCGCCAGCAGTCCCCAGGGGGCGGCTGGAAACACCATATATTTT
TRBV7-9	NA	NA	TRBJ1-1	CASSLGHQGGRTEAFF	TGTGCCAGCAGCTTAGGGCATCAGGGAGGGAGAACTGAAGCTTTCTTT
TRBV6-6	NA	NA	TRBJ2-7	CASSYQGMPSYEQYF	TGTGCCAGCAGTTATCAGGGAATGCCCTCCTACGAGCAGTACTTC
TRBV28	once	TRBD1	TRBJ2-7	CASSSMTGSSYEQYF	TGTGCCAGCAGTTCCATGACAGGGAGCTCCTACGAGCAGTACTTC
TRBV18	NA	TRBD2	TRBJ2-5	CASSPSLAGGEQYF	TGTGCCAGCTCACCGTCGCTAGCGGGGGGAGAGCAGTACTTC
TRBV19	NA	TRBD1	TRBJ1-5	CASSKQGMGNQPQHF	TGTGCCAGTTCTAAACAGGGGATGGGCAATCAGCCCCAGCATTTT
TRBV30	NA	NA	TRBJ2-7	CACGRWNLYEQYF	TGTGCCTGTGGACGGTGGAATCTATACGAGCAGTACTTC
TRBV6-5	NA	NA	TRBJ2-4	CASGNRLAKNIQYF	TGTGCCAGCGGAAACAGACTAGCCAAAAACATTCAGTACTTC
TRBV7-2	few	NA	TRBJ2-7	CASSLAGGYEQYF	TGTGCCAGCAGCTTAGCAGGGGGCTACGAGCAGTACTTC
TRBV30	NA	NA	TRBJ1-3	CAWSAGVSSGNTIYF	TGTGCCTGGAGTGCGGGGGTCAGCTCTGGAAACACCATATATTTT
TRBV5-4	NA	NA	TRBJ2-5	CASSLGSGRLETQYF	TGTGCCAGCAGCTTGGGGTCAGGGAGGTTGGAGACCCAGTACTTC
TRBV10-1	NA	TRBD1	TRBJ2-7	CASSAGGHEQYF	TGCGCCAGCAGCGCAGGGGGTCACGAGCAGTACTTC
TRBV6-1	NA	NA	TRBJ1-5	CASSHLGSNQPQHF	TGTGCCAGCAGCCATTTGGGAAGCAATCAGCCCCAGCATTTT
TRBV4-3	NA	NA	TRBJ1-1	CASSQAGTAANKPLEAFF	TGCGCCAGCAGCCAAGCAGGGACCGCCGCGAACAAGCCCCTTGAAGCTTTCTTT
TRBV5-4	NA	NA	TRBJ2-7	CASSLAAGATYEQYF	TGTGCCAGCAGCTTGGCCGCGGGGGCGACCTACGAGCAGTACTTC
TRBV30	NA	TRBD2	TRBJ2-3	CAWDYGRRADTQYF	TGTGCCTGGGATTACGGGAGGCGGGCAGATACGCAGTATTTT
TRBV5-4	few	TRBD2	TRBJ2-1	CASSVETSAYNEQFF	TGTGCCAGCAGCGTGGAGACTAGCGCTTACAATGAGCAGTTCTTC
TRBV19	NA	TRBD1	TRBJ1-1	CASSPTGQPNTEAFF	TGTGCCAGTAGTCCGACGGGACAGCCGAACACTGAAGCTTTCTTT
TRBV9	few	TRBD1	TRBJ1-2	CASSRLIQGRDGYTF	TGTGCCAGCAGCCGCCTAATACAGGGGAGGGATGGCTACACCTTC
TRBV6-5	NA	TRBD1	TRBJ1-4	CASSTDRGREKLFF	TGTGCCAGCAGTACGGACAGGGGGCGAGAAAAACTGTTTTTT
TRBV18	NA	TRBD2	TRBJ2-7	CASSLGTSGRASEQYF	TGTGCCAGCTCACTCGGGACTAGCGGGAGGGCCTCCGAGCAGTACTTC
TRBV2	NA	NA	TRBJ2-3	CASNGGGTDTQYF	TGTGCCAGCAACGGGGGCGGAACAGATACGCAGTATTTT
TRBV6-5	NA	TRBD1	TRBJ1-1	CASRRGLNTEAFF	TGTGCCAGCCGAAGGGGGCTGAACACTGAAGCTTTCTTT
TRBV6-5	few	NA	TRBJ1-2	CASSYDPGAQGYTF	TGTGCCAGCAGTTACGATCCGGGGGCGCAGGGCTACACCTTC
TRBV5-1	NA	NA	TRBJ2-5	CASSLNLATQETQYF	TGCGCCAGCAGCTTAAACCTAGCGACCCAAGAGACCCAGTACTTC
TRBV10-3	NA	NA	TRBJ2-7	CAISAGRSRQYF	TGTGCCATCAGTGCCGGACGGTCTCGGCAGTACTTC
TRBV7-8	NA	TRBD1	TRBJ1-2	CASSSRDRAGYTF	TGTGCCAGCAGCTCAAGAGACAGGGCTGGCTACACCTTC
TRBV30	NA	NA	TRBJ1-5	CAWSLRDTLRGSNQPQHF	TGTGCCTGGAGTCTCCGAGACACTCTCCGAGGGAGCAATCAGCCCCAGCATTTT
TRBV30	NA	NA	TRBJ2-3	CAWSRTDTQYF	TGTGCCTGGAGCCGGACAGATACGCAGTATTTT
TRBV7-2	NA	TRBD2	TRBJ2-1	CASSPPGGAPYNEQFF	TGTGCCAGCAGCCCCCCGGGGGGGGCCCCCTACAATGAGCAGTTCTTC
TRBV5-7	once	NA	TRBJ2-5	CASSLGQQETQYF	TGTGCCAGCAGCTTGGGACAACAAGAGACCCAGTACTTC
TRBV7-2	once	NA	TRBJ2-4	CASSLEAAKNIQYF	TGTGCCAGCAGCTTAGAGGCAGCCAAAAACATTCAGTACTTC
TRBV6-6	NA	NA	TRBJ2-7	CASSNGGPYYEQYF	TGTGCCAGCAGTAACGGGGGTCCCTACTACGAGCAGTACTTC
TRBV7-2	NA	TRBD1	TRBJ2-5	CASSRDRGSQETQYF	TGTGCCAGCAGCCGGGACAGAGGATCCCAAGAGACCCAGTACTTC
TRBV18	NA	NA	TRBJ1-1	CASSPGRLGNTEAFF	TGTGCCAGCTCACCGGGACGGCTGGGGAACACTGAAGCTTTCTTT
TRBV19	once	TRBD2	TRBJ2-1	CASSPSGLAGGLTGEQFF	TGTGCCAGTAGCCCTTCTGGACTAGCGGGAGGGCTAACAGGTGAGCAGTTCTTC
TRBV18	once	NA	TRBJ2-3	CASSRDPITSDDTQYF	TGTGCCAGCTCGCGCGATCCCATAACGTCCGACGATACGCAGTATTTT
TRBV18	NA	NA	TRBJ2-7	CASSPLLNSYEQYF	TGTGCCAGCTCACCACTGCTCAACTCCTACGAGCAGTACTTC
TRBV5-1	NA	NA	TRBJ1-1	CASSPAGTVNTEAFF	TGCGCCAGCAGCCCGGCCGGGACGGTGAACACTGAAGCTTTCTTT
TRBV21-1	few	NA	TRBJ2-2	CASSKDGQGEGGELFF	TGTGCCAGCAGCAAAGATGGACAGGGGGAAGGCGGGGAGCTGTTTTTT
TRBV6-5	NA	TRBD2	TRBJ2-1	CASSSGTSGYNEQFF	TGTGCCAGCAGTTCCGGGACTAGCGGCTACAATGAGCAGTTCTTC
TRBV7-2	NA	NA	TRBJ2-3	CASSLRAIRRVVGDTQYF	TGTGCCAGCAGCTTGCGGGCGATCCGGAGGGTGGTGGGAGATACGCAGTATTTT
TRBV4-3	NA	TRBD1	TRBJ1-2	CASSQGTGIGRGYTF	TGCGCCAGCAGCCAAGGGACAGGGATCGGGAGAGGCTACACCTTC
TRBV15	NA	TRBD2	TRBJ2-3	CATSRESGRAGDTQYF	TGTGCCACCAGCAGAGAGAGCGGGAGGGCCGGAGATACGCAGTATTTT